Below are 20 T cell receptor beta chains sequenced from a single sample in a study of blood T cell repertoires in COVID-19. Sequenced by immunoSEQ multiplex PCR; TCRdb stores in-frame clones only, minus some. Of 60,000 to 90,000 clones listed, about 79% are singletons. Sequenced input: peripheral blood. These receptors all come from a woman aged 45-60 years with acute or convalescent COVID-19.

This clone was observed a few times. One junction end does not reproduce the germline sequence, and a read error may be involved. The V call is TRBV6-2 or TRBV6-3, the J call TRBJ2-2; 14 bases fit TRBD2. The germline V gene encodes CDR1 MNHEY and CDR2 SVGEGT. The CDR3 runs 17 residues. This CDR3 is CASSYGLAGGWPGELFF. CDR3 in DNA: TGTGCCAGCAGTTACGGACTAGCGGGGGGTTGGCCCGGTGAGCTGTTTTTT.

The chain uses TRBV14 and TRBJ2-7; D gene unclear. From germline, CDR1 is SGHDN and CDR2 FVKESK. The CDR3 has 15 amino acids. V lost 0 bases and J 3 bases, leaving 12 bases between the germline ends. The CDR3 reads CASSQDLRRSYEQYF. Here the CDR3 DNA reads TGTGCCAGCAGCCAAGATTTACGCCGCAGCTACGAGCAGTACTTC.

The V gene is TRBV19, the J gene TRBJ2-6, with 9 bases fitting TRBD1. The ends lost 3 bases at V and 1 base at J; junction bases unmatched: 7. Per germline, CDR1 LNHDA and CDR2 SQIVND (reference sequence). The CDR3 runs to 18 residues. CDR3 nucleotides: TGTGCCAGTAGTATTTGGGACAGGGTGCTATCTGGGGCCAACGTCCTGACTTTC. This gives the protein CASSIWDRVLSGANVLTF. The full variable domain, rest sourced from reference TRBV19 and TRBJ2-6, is DGGITQSPKYLFRKEGQNVTLSCEQNLNHDAMYWYRQDPGQGLRLIYYSQIVNDFQKGDIAEGYSVSREKKESFPLTVTSAQKNPTAFYLCASSIWDRVLSGANVLTFGAGSRLTVL.

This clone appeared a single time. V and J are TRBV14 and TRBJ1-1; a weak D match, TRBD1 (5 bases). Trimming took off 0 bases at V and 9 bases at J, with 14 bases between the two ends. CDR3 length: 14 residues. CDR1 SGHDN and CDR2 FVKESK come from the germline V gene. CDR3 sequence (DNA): TGTGCCAGCAGCCAAGATAAAACTGGGGGGAAAGCTTTCTTT. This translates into CASSQDKTGGKAFF.

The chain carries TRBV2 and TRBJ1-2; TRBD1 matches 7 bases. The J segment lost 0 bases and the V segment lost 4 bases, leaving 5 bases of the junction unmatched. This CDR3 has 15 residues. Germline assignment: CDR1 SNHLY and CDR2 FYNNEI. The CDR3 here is CASSGQGGANYGYTF. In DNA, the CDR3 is TGTGCCAGCAGTGGACAGGGCGGAGCTAACTATGGCTACACCTTC.

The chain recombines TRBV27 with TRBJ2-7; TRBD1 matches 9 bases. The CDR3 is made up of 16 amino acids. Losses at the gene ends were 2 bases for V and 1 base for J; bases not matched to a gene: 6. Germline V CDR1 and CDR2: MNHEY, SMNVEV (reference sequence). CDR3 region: CASSLQPGQGSYEQYF. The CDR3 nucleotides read TGTGCCAGCAGTTTACAGCCGGGACAGGGATCCTACGAGCAGTACTTC.

CDR3 bases: TGCGCCAGCAGTTTGACACAGGGCAGCGAGCAGTACTTC. As protein: CASSLTQGSEQYF. The V call is TRBV5-1, the J call TRBJ2-7; possible D gene TRBD1, 6 bases. Germline CDR1 reads SGHRS; CDR2 reads YFSETQ. V was trimmed by 5 bases and J by 6 bases, leaving 15 bases between them. CDR3 length: 13 amino acids.

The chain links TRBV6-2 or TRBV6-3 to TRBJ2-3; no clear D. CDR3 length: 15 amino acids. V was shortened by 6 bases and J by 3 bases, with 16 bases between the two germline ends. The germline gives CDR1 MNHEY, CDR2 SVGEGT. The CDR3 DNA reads TGTGCCAGCAGCCTTCAGAGATCGAGGACAGATACGCAGTATTTT. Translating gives CASSLQRSRTDTQYF.

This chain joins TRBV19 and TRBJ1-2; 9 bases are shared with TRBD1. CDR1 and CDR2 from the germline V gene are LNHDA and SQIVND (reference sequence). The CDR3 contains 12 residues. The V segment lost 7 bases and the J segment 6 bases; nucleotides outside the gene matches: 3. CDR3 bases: TGTGCCAGTACCGGACAGGGGAATGGCTACACCTTC. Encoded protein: CASTGQGNGYTF.

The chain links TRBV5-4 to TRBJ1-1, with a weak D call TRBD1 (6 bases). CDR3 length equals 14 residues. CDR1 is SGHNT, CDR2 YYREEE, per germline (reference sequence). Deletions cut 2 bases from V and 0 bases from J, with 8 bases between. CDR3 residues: CASSFGQLNTEAFF. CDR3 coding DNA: TGTGCCAGCAGCTTTGGACAGTTGAACACTGAAGCTTTCTTT.

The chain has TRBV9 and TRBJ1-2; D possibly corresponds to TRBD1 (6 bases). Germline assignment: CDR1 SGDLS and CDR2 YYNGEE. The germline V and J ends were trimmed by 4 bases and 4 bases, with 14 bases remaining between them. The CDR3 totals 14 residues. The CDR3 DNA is TGTGCCAGCAGCCCGACAGGCGCCAGCTATGGCTACACCTTC. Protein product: CASSPTGASYGYTF.

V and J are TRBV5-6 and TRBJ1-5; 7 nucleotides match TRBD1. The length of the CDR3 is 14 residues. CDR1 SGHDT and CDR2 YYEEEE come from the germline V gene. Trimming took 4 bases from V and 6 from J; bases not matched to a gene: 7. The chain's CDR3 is CASSPTGNTQPQHF. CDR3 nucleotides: TGTGCCAGCAGCCCGACAGGGAACACTCAGCCCCAGCATTTT. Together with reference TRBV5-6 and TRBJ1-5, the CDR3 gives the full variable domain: DAGVTQSPTHLIKTRGQQVTLRCSPKSGHDTVSWYQQALGQGPQFIFQYYEEEERQRGNFPDRFSGHQFPNYSSELNVNALLLGDSALYLCASSPTGNTQPQHFGDGTRLSIL.

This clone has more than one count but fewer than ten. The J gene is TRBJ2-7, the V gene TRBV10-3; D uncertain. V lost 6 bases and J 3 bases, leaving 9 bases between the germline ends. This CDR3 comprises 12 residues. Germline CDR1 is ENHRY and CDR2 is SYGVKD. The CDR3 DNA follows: TGTGCCATCAGCTCACATGGCTACGAGCAGTACTTC. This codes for CAISSHGYEQYF.

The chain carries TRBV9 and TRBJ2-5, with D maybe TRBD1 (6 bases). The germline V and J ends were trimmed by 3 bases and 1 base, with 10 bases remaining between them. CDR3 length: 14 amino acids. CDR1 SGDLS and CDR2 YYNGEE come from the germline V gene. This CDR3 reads CASSDDRLQETQYF. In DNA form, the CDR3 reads TGTGCCAGCAGCGATGACAGGCTCCAAGAGACCCAGTACTTC.

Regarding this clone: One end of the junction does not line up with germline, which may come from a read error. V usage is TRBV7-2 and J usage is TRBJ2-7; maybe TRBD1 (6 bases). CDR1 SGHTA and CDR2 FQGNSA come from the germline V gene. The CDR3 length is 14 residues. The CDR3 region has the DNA TGTGCCAGCAACTTACCTAGTCGAGGGGGCGAGCAGTACTTC. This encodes CASNLPSRGGEQYF.

The CDR3 region has the DNA TGTGCCAGCATCATCGCGGGCGGGGGTTCTTACGAGCAGTACTTC. Protein sequence: CASIIAGGGSYEQYF. The chain has TRBV28 and TRBJ2-7; 7 bases map to TRBD2. CDR3 length: 15 residues. Germline-derived CDR1 and CDR2 are MDHEN and SYDVKM. J lost 4 bases, V lost 7 bases, and 13 bases had no gene match.

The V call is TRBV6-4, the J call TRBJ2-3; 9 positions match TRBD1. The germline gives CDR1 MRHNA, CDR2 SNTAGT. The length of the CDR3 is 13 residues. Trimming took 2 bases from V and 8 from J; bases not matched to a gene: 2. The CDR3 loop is CASSDTGQGTQYF. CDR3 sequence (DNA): TGTGCCAGCAGTGACACGGGACAGGGTACGCAGTATTTT.

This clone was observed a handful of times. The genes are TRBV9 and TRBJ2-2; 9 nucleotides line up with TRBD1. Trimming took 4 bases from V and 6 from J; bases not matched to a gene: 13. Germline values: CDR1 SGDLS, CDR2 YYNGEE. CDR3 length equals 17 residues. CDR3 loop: CASSLTPGQGRAGELFF. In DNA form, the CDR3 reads TGTGCCAGCAGCCTAACGCCGGGACAGGGTCGCGCCGGGGAGCTGTTTTTT. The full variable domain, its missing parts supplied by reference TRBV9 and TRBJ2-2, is DSGVTQTPKHLITATGQRVTLRCSPRSGDLSVYWYQQSLDQGLQFLIQYYNGEERAKGNILERFSAQQFPDLHSELNLSSLELGDSALYFCASSLTPGQGRAGELFFGEGSRLTVL.

CDR3 loop: CASSRGGEQFF. The CDR3, as DNA: TGTGCCAGCAGCCGCGGGGGAGAGCAGTTCTTC. V gene TRBV6-5 combines with J gene TRBJ2-1; 7 bases are shared with TRBD2. This CDR3 has 11 amino acids. CDR1 is MNHEY, CDR2 SVGAGI, per germline. V was clipped by 6 bases and J by 10 bases; unmatched bases: 3.

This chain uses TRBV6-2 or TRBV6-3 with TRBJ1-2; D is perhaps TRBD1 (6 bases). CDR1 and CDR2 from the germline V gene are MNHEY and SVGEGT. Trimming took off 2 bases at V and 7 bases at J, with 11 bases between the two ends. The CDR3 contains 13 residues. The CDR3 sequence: CASSYHPGVGYTF. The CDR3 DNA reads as TGTGCCAGCAGTTACCACCCAGGGGTTGGCTACACCTTC.